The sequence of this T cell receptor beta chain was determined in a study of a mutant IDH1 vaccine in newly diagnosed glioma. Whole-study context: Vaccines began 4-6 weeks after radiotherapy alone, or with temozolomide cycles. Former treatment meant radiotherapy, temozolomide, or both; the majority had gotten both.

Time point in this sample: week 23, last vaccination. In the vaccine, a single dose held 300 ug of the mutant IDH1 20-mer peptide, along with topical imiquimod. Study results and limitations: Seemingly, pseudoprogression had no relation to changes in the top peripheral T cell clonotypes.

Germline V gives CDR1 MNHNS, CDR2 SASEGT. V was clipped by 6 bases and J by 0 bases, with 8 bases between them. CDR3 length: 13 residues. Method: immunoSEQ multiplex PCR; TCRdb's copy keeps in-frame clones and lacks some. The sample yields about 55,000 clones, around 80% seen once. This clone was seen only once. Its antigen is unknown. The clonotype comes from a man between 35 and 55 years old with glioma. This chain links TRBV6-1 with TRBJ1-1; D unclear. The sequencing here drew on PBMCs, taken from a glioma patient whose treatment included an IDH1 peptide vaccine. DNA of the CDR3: TGTGCCAGCAGACGGTTACTGAACACTGAAGCTTTCTTT. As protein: CASRRLLNTEAFF.